This T cell receptor beta chain was sequenced for a study of T cell clonality in common variable immunodeficiency. Patients and controls were mostly of Caucasian heritage. Donors gave roughly 4.5 to 8 ml heparinized peripheral whole blood. TCRdb keeps only in-frame clones here, not all; method: immunoSEQ multiplex PCR. Listed for the sample are 40,000 to 50,000 clones, none seen a single time. Germline V gene data show CDR1 as DFQATT and CDR2 as SNEGSKA (reference sequence). The CDR3 is 12 amino acids. Trimming removed 4 bases from V and 6 bases from J, with 10 bases in between. This clone was seen repeatedly, ten times or more. Sequencing ends 3 residues short of the CDR3 end; the germline J gene provides the rest.

J is TRBJ2-4 and V is TRBV20-1, with D possibly matching TRBD1 (6 bases). The receptor was derived from a person aged 18 to 70 in good health. Sample: peripheral blood mononuclear cells. The DNA read from the CDR3 is TGCAGTGCTACTACAGGGACAAACATT. Protein sequence: CSATTGTNI. The entire CDR3 is CSATTGTNIQYF.